These T cell receptor beta chains were read from a single sample in a study of blood T cell repertoires in COVID-19. The repertoire was sequenced with immunoSEQ multiplex PCR; TCRdb's copy has only in-frame clones and lacks some. This table holds about 140,000 clones, roughly 84% found once. The sequenced sample consisted of peripheral blood. The receptors were sampled from a human donor in a cohort sampled during active COVID-19. Each CDR3 is given with its conserved first and last residue. D genes are given only for firm matches. The listing skips clone size in some rows; elsewhere it reads once, few, many or a size class.

j_call clone_size d_call v_call cdr3_nt cdr3_aa
TRBJ2-3 NA NA TRBV24-1 TGTGCCACCAGTTGGCCACAGGCGCAGTATTTT CATSWPQAQYF
TRBJ2-5 NA TRBD1 TRBV18 TGTGCCAGCTCAATCTGGACAGGGGGAGAGACCCAGTACTTC CASSIWTGGETQYF
TRBJ1-2 NA NA TRBV19 TGTGCCAGTACCCCCAGGGGTTCTAACTATGGCTACACCTTC CASTPRGSNYGYTF
TRBJ1-1 NA NA TRBV6-5 TGTGCCAGCAGGGCTCTAGGGGGAACTGAAGCTTTCTTT CASRALGGTEAFF
TRBJ2-3 NA TRBD2 TRBV9 TGTGCCAGCAGCGCCGGACTAGCGGGGGGGCTAACTACAGATACGCAGTATTTT CASSAGLAGGLTTDTQYF
TRBJ1-2 once NA TRBV5-5 TGTGCCAGCAGCTTGCAGGGCTATGGCTACACCTTC CASSLQGYGYTF
TRBJ1-2 NA TRBD1 TRBV7-8 TGTGCCAGCAGCCCCGGTTTTGACAGGGTCGGTTCCTATGGCTACACCTTC CASSPGFDRVGSYGYTF
TRBJ2-2 NA NA TRBV11-1 TGTGCCAGCAGCCCTGTACGCGGGGGCGGCACCGGGGAGCTGTTTTTT CASSPVRGGGTGELFF
TRBJ1-2 few NA TRBV11-2 TGTGCCAGCAGTCTAACCCCTAACTATGGCTACACCTTC CASSLTPNYGYTF
TRBJ1-2 NA NA TRBV27 TGTGCCAGCAGTTTAAGGGGGGGGCCCTATGGCTACACCTTC CASSLRGGPYGYTF
TRBJ2-7 once NA TRBV5-6 TGTGCCAGCAGCCGACCGGGACAATCGGCAACGCCTCCCTACGAGCAGTACTTC CASSRPGQSATPPYEQYF
TRBJ2-2 NA NA TRBV7-9 TGTGCCAGCAGGTCAGGGGGGCCCGGGGAGCTGTTTTTT CASRSGGPGELFF
TRBJ2-2 NA NA TRBV19 TGTGCCAGTAGTACACAGGCCGGGACCGGGGAGCTGTTTTTT CASSTQAGTGELFF
TRBJ1-2 NA NA TRBV27 TGTGCCAGCAGTTTATCGATGGGTACAGCCTTCTATGGCTACACCTTC CASSLSMGTAFYGYTF
TRBJ2-1 NA TRBD2 TRBV5-5 TGTGCCAGCAGCCTCGGGGGGGATGAGCAGTTCTTC CASSLGGDEQFF
TRBJ2-2 NA TRBD1 TRBV29-1 TGCAGCGTAAACAGGGGGGCCGGGGAGCTGTTTTTT CSVNRGAGELFF
TRBJ1-2 once NA TRBV4-3 TGCGCCAGCAGCCAAGAGGTGGACTCAATGCGCTATGGCTACACCTTC CASSQEVDSMRYGYTF
TRBJ1-5 few NA TRBV2 TGTGCCAGCAGCTACTTCGGGGACAATCAGCCCCAGCATTTT CASSYFGDNQPQHF
TRBJ2-7 NA NA TRBV4-2 TGTGCCAGCAGCCAAGATGCGGGGGGACAGTCCTACGAGCAGTACTTC CASSQDAGGQSYEQYF
TRBJ1-3 NA NA TRBV5-5 TGTGCCAGCAGCTTGAGCCAGGGCCTTGGAAACACCATATATTTT CASSLSQGLGNTIYF
TRBJ2-3 NA NA TRBV7-2 TGTGCCAGCAGCCCCGACTGGCTTAGCACAGATACGCAGTATTTT CASSPDWLSTDTQYF
TRBJ2-2 NA TRBD2 TRBV30 TGTGCCGCCGACATAGCGGGAACCGGGGAGCTGTTTTTT CAADIAGTGELFF
TRBJ1-2 NA TRBD1 TRBV2 TGTGCCAGCAGTGGACAGGGGTTCGTTGTTGGCTACACCTTC CASSGQGFVVGYTF
TRBJ2-5 once NA TRBV5-6 TGTGCCAGCAGCCCTCCGGCCCCAAGGGGAGAGACCCAGTACTTC CASSPPAPRGETQYF
TRBJ2-1 NA TRBD2 TRBV19 TGTGCCAGTAGTATGACTAGCGGGAGACCCAATGAGCAGTTCTTC CASSMTSGRPNEQFF
TRBJ2-1 NA NA TRBV11-3 TGTGCCAGCGCCCTAGCCGGGGGGCATGACAATGAGCAGTTCTTC CASALAGGHDNEQFF
TRBJ2-2 NA NA TRBV6-2/TRBV6-3 TGTGCCAGCAGTTACTCACCGGGGATCACCGGGGAGCTGTTTTTT CASSYSPGITGELFF
TRBJ2-5 NA TRBD2 TRBV5-1 TGCGCCAGCGGGACTAGCCCTGCAGCCCAGTACTTC CASGTSPAAQYF
TRBJ2-3 NA TRBD2 TRBV6-6 TGTGCCAGCAGGCCAGCGGGGACCACAGATACGCAGTATTTT CASRPAGTTDTQYF
TRBJ1-2 NA NA TRBV6-2/TRBV6-3 TGTGCCAGCAGTTACTCACCGGGGAGGGACTATGGCTACACCTTC CASSYSPGRDYGYTF
TRBJ1-1 NA NA TRBV7-9 TGTGCCAGCAGCTTAGAGAGGCAGGGCGCCGTAGCTTTCTTT CASSLERQGAVAFF
TRBJ1-4 NA NA TRBV7-9 TGTGCCAGCAGCTTAAGATTGCCAGGCAGGGATGAAAAACTGTTTTTT CASSLRLPGRDEKLFF
TRBJ2-5 NA NA TRBV6-2/TRBV6-3 TGTGCCAGCAGTCCCTCCAAAAGAGGGACCCAGTACTTC CASSPSKRGTQYF
TRBJ1-2 few NA TRBV19 TGTGCCAGTAGTATTTCCAGGGCCGAGATCAGAAGTGGCTACACCTTC CASSISRAEIRSGYTF
TRBJ2-5 NA NA TRBV3-1/TRBV3-2 TGTGCCAGCAGCCGGGCCTGGGGCCCCCAAGAGACCCAGTACTTC CASSRAWGPQETQYF
TRBJ2-1 NA NA TRBV7-3 TGTGCCAGCAGCTCTAGCCGGGGGAATGAGCAGTTCTTC CASSSSRGNEQFF
TRBJ2-1 NA NA TRBV19 TGTGCCAGTAGTAAACGGAGGGGGCAGGAGGATGAGCAGTTCTTC CASSKRRGQEDEQFF
TRBJ1-1 NA TRBD1 TRBV3-1/TRBV3-2 TGTGCCAGCAGTATTACAGGGGGCAAGAACACTGAAGCTTTCTTT CASSITGGKNTEAFF
TRBJ2-3 NA TRBD1 TRBV12-5 TGTGCTAGTGGTGACAGGGCTATCACAGATACGCAGTATTTT CASGDRAITDTQYF
TRBJ2-2 NA TRBD1 TRBV7-9 TGTGCCAGCAGCTTAAGGACAGGGAGTACCGGGGAGCTGTTTTTT CASSLRTGSTGELFF
TRBJ2-2 NA NA TRBV5-6 TGTGCCAGCAGACTCCAGGGTGTTGACACCGGGGAGCTGTTTTTT CASRLQGVDTGELFF
TRBJ2-4 NA TRBD2 TRBV5-4 TGTGCCAGCAGTTCTGCGGGGGATATATCCAAAAACATTCAGTACTTC CASSSAGDISKNIQYF
TRBJ2-2 NA TRBD2 TRBV15 TGTGCCACCAGCATACTAGCGGGAGGGTTCGGGGAGCTGTTTTTT CATSILAGGFGELFF
TRBJ1-2 NA NA TRBV7-3 TGTGCCAGCAGCTCCGCCCTCAGCCGGGTTGACTATGGCTACACCTTC CASSSALSRVDYGYTF
TRBJ2-1 few TRBD2 TRBV7-9 TGTGCCGGAGATGCGTCTAGCGGGAGGACCGAGCAGTTCTTC CAGDASSGRTEQFF
TRBJ1-2 once NA TRBV3-1/TRBV3-2 TGTGCCAGCAGCCATGAGGGGGGGCCCTATGGCTACACCTTC CASSHEGGPYGYTF
TRBJ2-6 NA TRBD1 TRBV29-1 TGCAGCGTTGTCATCCCCTTACAGGGGTATAGCTCTGGGGCCAACGTCCTGACTTTC CSVVIPLQGYSSGANVLTF
TRBJ2-7 NA TRBD1 TRBV7-2 TGTGCCAGCAGTCTTGGACAGGGAACGTCCTACGAGCAGTACTTC CASSLGQGTSYEQYF
TRBJ2-1 NA TRBD1 TRBV24-1 TGTGCCACCAGTGATCGACAGGGGGCGCCCCTGAATGAGCAGTTCTTC CATSDRQGAPLNEQFF
TRBJ1-1 NA NA TRBV20-1 TGCAGTGCTAACGGGAGAACTGAAGCTTTCTTT CSANGRTEAFF
TRBJ1-1 NA NA TRBV9 TGTGCCAGCAGCCCGCGCGGGGTACTGGGGACTGAAGCTTTCTTT CASSPRGVLGTEAFF
TRBJ1-2 NA NA TRBV7-2 TGTGCCAGCAGCTTAGGCGGGGTGGGCGGCTACACCTTC CASSLGGVGGYTF
TRBJ1-3 NA NA TRBV13 TGTGCCAGCAGCTGGGGGGGGCCCTCTGGAAACACCATATATTTT CASSWGGPSGNTIYF